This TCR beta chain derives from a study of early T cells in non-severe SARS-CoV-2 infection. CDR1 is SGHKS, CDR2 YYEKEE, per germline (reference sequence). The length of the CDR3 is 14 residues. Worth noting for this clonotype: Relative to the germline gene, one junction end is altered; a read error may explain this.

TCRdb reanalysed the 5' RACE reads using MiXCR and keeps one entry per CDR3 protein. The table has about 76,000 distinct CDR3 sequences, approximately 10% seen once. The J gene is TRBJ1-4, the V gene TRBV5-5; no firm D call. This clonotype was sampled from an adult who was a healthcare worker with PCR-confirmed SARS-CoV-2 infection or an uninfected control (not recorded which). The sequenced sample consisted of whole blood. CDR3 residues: CVSSAGATNEKLFF. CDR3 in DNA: TGTGTCAGCAGCGCGGGAGCCACTAATGAAAAACTGTTTTTT.